This T cell receptor beta chain was sequenced for a study of T cell repertoires in cytomegalovirus infection. For the study at large: Signatures in public TCR beta sequences pointed to both CMV infection and matching HLA type.

The CDR3 has 17 amino acids. Germline CDR1 reads SEHNR; CDR2 reads FQNEAQ (reference sequence). V shed 3 bases, J shed 6 bases, and the junction held 11 bases outside the gene matches. MiXCR, run by TCRdb on the reads, gives a single entry per CDR3 protein. The sample yields 370,000 or so distinct CDR3 sequences, about 35% seen once. With regard to this clonotype: Its antigen remains unknown.

This chain links TRBV7-9 with TRBJ2-3; 11 nucleotides line up with TRBD2. The material sequenced was cultured PBMCs, taken from culture after CMV antigen stimulation. The receptor was derived from a human donor in good health (CMV status not recorded). Some clones in this sample may be carry-over from other donors' samples. In nucleotides, the CDR3 is TGTGCCAGCAGCTTCGATTTCGGGCCTAGCGGGAGGGATACGCAGTATTTT. This codes for CASSFDFGPSGRDTQYF.